This T cell receptor beta chain was documented in a study of regulatory T cells in long-lasting Graves disease (dated by TCRdb to about 2021). About the full investigation: Patients with newly diagnosed Graves' disease had been on antithyroid drugs for under 3 months. This study used TCR sequencing and RNA sequencing of peripheral blood to compare persistent Graves' disease patients against newly diagnosed Graves' disease patients. TCR sequencing covered around 13 persistent and roughly 20 newly diagnosed Graves' disease patients, around 35 samples in total. The study was registered as a clinical trial and conducted in China.

CDR1 PRHDT and CDR2 FYEKMQ are derived from the germline V gene (reference sequence). V is reduced by 2 bases and J by 13 bases, leaving a spacing of 18 bases between them. The CDR3 measures 14 amino acids from cysteine to phenylalanine. The CDR3 DNA has 42 bases and is translated from base 1. Libraries were made using multiplex PCR. Instrument on record: Illumina HiSeq 4000. CDR3 regions were amplified by Arm-PCR with iRepertoire HTBI primers to construct TCR beta libraries. Before sequencing, the PCR products went through gel purification. On the authors' methods: Gene usage analysis of CDR3 amino acid clonotypes used the roughly 60 TRBV and approximately 13 TRBJ segments found across samples. Filtered high-quality paired reads were merged into contigs using COPE and FqMerger. BLAST was used to align contigs to the IMGT TRBV, TRBD and TRBJ reference genes, and CDR3 was defined following IMGT. Any clonotype with a frequency above 0.1% was counted as a highly expanded clone. Shannon entropy was used to measure repertoire diversity, and the Gini coefficient was used to measure V-J evenness. A clonotype found in more than one individual was treated as public. Using fastp trimming at Q25 and MiXCR clonotype assembly, TCRdb reanalyzed the public sequencing data and kept in-frame beta chains. Each CDR3 protein gets just one entry, which takes the most common genes and DNA from the rows behind it. TCRdb's processing, not the study's, gives the V and J calls here. The sample table contains 400,000 to 550,000 distinct CDR3 sequences; only one count was recorded for approximately 15% of them. The top ten clonotypes cover 16% of the sample.

Explained via the paper, the time point label denotes: newly diagnosed GD, antithyroid drugs for less than 3 months. For both TCR sequencing and RNA sequencing, RNA was extracted from PBMCs in TRIzol. The diagnosis of Graves' disease followed American Thyroid Association guidelines. Patients were recruited from an endocrinology department in Xi'an, China. Each patient gave approximately 10 milliliters of peripheral blood, collected in an EDTA anticoagulant tube. Ficoll Paque Plus density gradient separation was used to isolate PBMCs, and no additional T cell sorting was done. An Agilent 2100 Bioanalyzer and agarose gel were used to check RNA quality, while a NanoDrop 2000 measured RNA concentration. Remarks on this clonotype: Its binding antigen is unknown. A much larger clone is a single base away; this may be a read error.

Study-level results and caveats: Sequencing and analysis were restricted to the TCR beta chain. Persistent disease showed preferential use of TRBV28, TRBJ1-2 and TRBJ2-5, whereas newly diagnosed disease favored TRBV20-1 and TRBJ2-1. A larger number of public clonotypes was shared among persistent patients (more than 2,500) than among newly diagnosed patients (roughly 930). The study examined only peripheral blood because the primary lesion, thyroid tissue, could not be accessed. As a limitation, the authors acknowledged that the small sample size may reduce accuracy. Compared with newly diagnosed patients, patients with persistent Graves' disease had lower TCR Shannon entropy and fewer highly expanded clones, which suggests clonal expansion.

These same records also appear under a second study, on T cells in Graves' hyperthyroidism and ophthalmopathy. As the second study states: Graves' hyperthyroidism was defined as stable when no progression to ophthalmopathy occurred over 18 months of follow-up. The hyperthyroidism patients were between 18 and 65 years old and newly diagnosed, with a disease duration of less than 2 months. Exclusion was applied to patients with uncontrolled infections, other autoimmune diseases, pregnancy or lactation. Diagnoses were established on the basis of clinical symptoms, serum thyroxine and TRAb, thyroid ultrasound, and orbital computed tomography. The first round of RT-PCR for the TCR CDR3 was performed with the HTBI primer set and the Qiagen OneStep RT-PCR kit. Most expanded thyroid clonotypes (frequency above 0.001) were also detected in blood, suggesting blood repertoires may reflect thyroid immune responses. A model built on a 13 V-J signature distinguished ophthalmopathy from stable hyperthyroidism, reaching around 87% sensitivity and about 81% specificity in cross-validation and 80%/75% in testing. In validation, the model predicted progression to ophthalmopathy a median of about 6 months before onset, with about 71% sensitivity and about 75% specificity. A discovery cohort of about a hundred patients, roughly 43 with Graves' ophthalmopathy and 57 with stable Graves' hyperthyroidism, was used to find distinguishing TCR V-J signatures. Prospective prediction of ophthalmopathy was tested in an independent validation cohort of approximately 18 hyperthyroidism patients and around 16 patients who later progressed to ophthalmopathy. For training and testing, the roughly 97 patients in the discovery cohort were randomly divided in a 7:3 ratio. Thyroid tissue and blood T-cell repertoires from about 6 Graves' hyperthyroidism patients were also compared in the study. After blood sampling, hyperthyroidism patients were treated with methimazole at a starting dose of 30 mg daily, and ophthalmopathy patients were treated with high-dose intravenous methylprednisolone. Libraries were constructed in a second round of multiplex PCR, after which size selection and purification were carried out. Paired-end sequencing of the libraries was performed with 100 bp reads on an Illumina HiSeq2000. SOAPnuke was used to process the raw data, removing reads that contained adapters or uncalled bases, had a mean Phred below 15, or lacked an exact match to the constant primer or identifier. COPE v1.2.5 was used to merge the high-quality paired reads, and each unique nucleotide sequence was defined as a clonotype. Clonotypes were aligned to IMGT TRBV, TRBD and TRBJ reference segments using MiTCR v1.1. The analysis was restricted to V-J combinations with a frequency above 0.0001, which together covered over 99% of the repertoires. The TCS score was defined as F50 (clonal expansion) divided by E x V (chaos), with BLOSUM62-based TCRdist calculated between CDR3 peptides within each V-J. Welch's t-statistics and random forest reduced some 510 V-J features to 10 to 15, which were used in a naive Bayes classifier (R e1071). No statistical method was used to fix the sample size in advance, and group allocation was not hidden from the investigators. According to the paper, TCR Vbeta CDR3 sequencing was carried out on some 140 peripheral blood samples, which came from more than 40 ophthalmopathy, fewer than 80 hyperthyroidism and about 17 progressor patients.

Specimen: peripheral blood mononuclear cells (PBMCs), collected at new diagnosis, from a patient treated with antithyroid drugs. This chain is built from TRBV13 and TRBJ2-1, with the D gene possibly TRBD1 or TRBD2, each one fitting 5 bases. The sequence came from a woman aged 25-40 years with Graves disease. Donor details come from another sample of the same person, matched by shared clones. The DNA reads as follows: TGTGCCAGCAGCTTAAAAGTTAGGGGAGAGACCCAGTTCTTC. It is translated as CASSLKVRGETQFF.